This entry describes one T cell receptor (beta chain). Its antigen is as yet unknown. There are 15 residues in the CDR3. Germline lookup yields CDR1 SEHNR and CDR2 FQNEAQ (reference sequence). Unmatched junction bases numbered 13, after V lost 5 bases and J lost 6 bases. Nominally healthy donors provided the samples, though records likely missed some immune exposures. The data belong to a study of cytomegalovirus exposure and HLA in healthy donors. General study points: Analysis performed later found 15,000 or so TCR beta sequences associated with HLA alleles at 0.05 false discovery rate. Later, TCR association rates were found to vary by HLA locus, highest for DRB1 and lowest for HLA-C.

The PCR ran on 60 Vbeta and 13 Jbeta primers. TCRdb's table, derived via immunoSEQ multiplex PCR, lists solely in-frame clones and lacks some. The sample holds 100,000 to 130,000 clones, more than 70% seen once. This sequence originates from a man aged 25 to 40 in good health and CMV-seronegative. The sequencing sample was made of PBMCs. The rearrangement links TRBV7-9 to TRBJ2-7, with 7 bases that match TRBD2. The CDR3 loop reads CASSPSRLGGFEQYF. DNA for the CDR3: TGTGCCAGCAGCCCGTCAAGGTTGGGGGGGTTCGAGCAGTACTTC.